This T cell receptor beta chain was documented in a study of Ad26.COV2.S vaccination and SARS-CoV-2 variants (dated by TCRdb to the early 2020s). The study in broad terms: Sequencing of the TCRbeta repertoire served to evaluate the specificity and breadth of SARS-CoV-2-reactive T cell receptors following Ad26.COV2.S vaccination. The TCR-sequenced set comprised around 32 samples: 19 Ad26.COV2.S vaccine recipients, 5 placebo recipients and 8 SARS-CoV-2 convalescent individuals.

V is shortened by 10 bases, J by 4 bases, and the region joining them spans 9 bases. Based on the germline V gene, the CDR1 and CDR2 sequences are KGHDR and SFDVKD. Spanning cysteine to phenylalanine, the CDR3 consists of 12 amino acids. The DNA shown is the 36-base CDR3, in frame from base 1. The immunoSEQ Assay was the method used to sequence TCRbeta CDR3 regions. After extraction, genomic DNA underwent amplification by bias-controlled multiplex PCR, followed by high-throughput sequencing. From the authors' description of their analysis: To quantify the absolute abundance of each unique TCRbeta CDR3 region, sequences were collapsed and filtered. T cell fraction was estimated by normalizing TCRbeta template counts to usable DNA, which was measured by amplifying reference genes present in all nucleated cells. Repertoire TCRs were annotated as SARS-CoV-2-specific by exact matching of V gene, CDR3 amino acid sequence and J gene to a known reactive TCR set. The reference SARS-CoV-2 TCR set was obtained from MIRA and was filtered for enrichment in COVID-19-positive ImmuneCODE repertoires, whereby public or cross-reactive TCRs were removed. Drawing on the MIRA antigens, annotated TCRs were analysed further at the level of specific ORF or position within ORF. Breadth was defined as annotated unique rearrangements over total unique productive rearrangements; depth was the summed frequency of those rearrangements. Two-sided Wilcoxon rank-sum tests were used to compare TCR breadth between groups. TCRdb took over this immuneACCESS table, retaining in-frame rearrangements with V and J assigned. Such tables are incomplete; in checked studies, under half of the missing clones stem from an unresolved V gene, and the remainder is unexplained. The V and J calls and clone size come from that table; D and trimming were worked out from the DNA. A total of approximately 400,000 clones appear in this sample, about 90% of them only once. The top ten hold about 3.9% of the sample.

The time point label on this specimen signifies: individuals recovered from natural SARS-CoV-2 infection. What the research found in general, with its limitations: After vaccination, spike-specific CD8+ and CD4+ T cell responses were reported to show substantial breadth. Spike-specific TCR breadth was higher in Ad26.COV2.S recipients than in placebo recipients (P = 0.0014). Vaccine and placebo recipients had similar non-spike TCR breadth, a finding consistent with the vaccine containing only spike. The authors noted that total T cell responses may have been underestimated by the TCR breadth and depth analyses.

Details on this clone: It lacks a known antigen. Base quality data are lacking; no much larger clone is found one base away.

The source of this sequence is a human donor who had recovered from COVID-19. The sample in question was peripheral blood, obtained after recovery from COVID-19. The rearranged chain carries TRBV24-1 and TRBJ2-2, with the D gene possibly TRBD1 or TRBD2, each one fitting 6 bases. CDR3 sequence: CATTGATGELFF. In nucleotides, the sequence is TGTGCCACTACGGGGGCCACCGGGGAGCTGTTTTTT.